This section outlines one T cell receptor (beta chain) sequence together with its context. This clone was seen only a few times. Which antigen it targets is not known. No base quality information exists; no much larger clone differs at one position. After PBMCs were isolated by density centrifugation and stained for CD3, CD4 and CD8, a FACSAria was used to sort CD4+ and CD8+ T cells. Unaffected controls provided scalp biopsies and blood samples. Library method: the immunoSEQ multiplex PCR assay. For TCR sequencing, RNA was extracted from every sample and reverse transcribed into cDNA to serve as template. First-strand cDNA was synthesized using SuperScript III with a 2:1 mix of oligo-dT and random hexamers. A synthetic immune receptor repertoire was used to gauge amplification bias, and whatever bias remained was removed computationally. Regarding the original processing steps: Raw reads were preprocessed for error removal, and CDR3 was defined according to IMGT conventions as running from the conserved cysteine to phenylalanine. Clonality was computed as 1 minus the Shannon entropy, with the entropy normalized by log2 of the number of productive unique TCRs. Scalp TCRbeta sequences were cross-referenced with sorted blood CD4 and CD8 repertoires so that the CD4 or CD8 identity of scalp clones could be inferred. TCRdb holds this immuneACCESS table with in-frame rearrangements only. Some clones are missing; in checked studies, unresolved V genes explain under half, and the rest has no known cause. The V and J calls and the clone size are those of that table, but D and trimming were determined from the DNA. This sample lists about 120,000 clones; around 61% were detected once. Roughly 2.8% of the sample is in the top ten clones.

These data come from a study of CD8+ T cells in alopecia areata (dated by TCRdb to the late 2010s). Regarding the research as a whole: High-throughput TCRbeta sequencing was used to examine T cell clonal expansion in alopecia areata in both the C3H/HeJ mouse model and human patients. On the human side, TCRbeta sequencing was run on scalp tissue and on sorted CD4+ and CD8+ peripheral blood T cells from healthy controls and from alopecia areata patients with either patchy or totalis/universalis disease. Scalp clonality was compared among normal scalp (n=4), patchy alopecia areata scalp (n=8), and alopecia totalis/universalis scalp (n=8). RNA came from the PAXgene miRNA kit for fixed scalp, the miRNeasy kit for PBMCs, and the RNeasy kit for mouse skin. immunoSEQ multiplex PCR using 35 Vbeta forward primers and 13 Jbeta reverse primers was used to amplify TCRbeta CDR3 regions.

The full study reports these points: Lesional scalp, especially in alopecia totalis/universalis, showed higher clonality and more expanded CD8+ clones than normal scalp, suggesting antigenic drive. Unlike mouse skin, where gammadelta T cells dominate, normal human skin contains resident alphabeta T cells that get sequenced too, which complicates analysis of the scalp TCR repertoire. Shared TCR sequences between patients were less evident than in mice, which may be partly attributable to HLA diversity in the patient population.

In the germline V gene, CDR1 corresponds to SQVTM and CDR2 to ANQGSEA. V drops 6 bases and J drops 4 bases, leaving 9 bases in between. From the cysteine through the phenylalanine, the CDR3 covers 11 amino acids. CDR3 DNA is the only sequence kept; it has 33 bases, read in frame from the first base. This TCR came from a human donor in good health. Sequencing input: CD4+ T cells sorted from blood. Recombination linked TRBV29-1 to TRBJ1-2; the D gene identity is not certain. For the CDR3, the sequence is CSVISIYGYTF. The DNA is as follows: TGCAGCGTCATAAGTATCTATGGCTACACCTTC.